This TCR beta chain was captured in a study of cytomegalovirus exposure and HLA in healthy donors. Across the study: There were 100 million to 120 million unique TCR beta sequences, drawn from about 180 million T cells, in an earlier analysis. The study, taken as a whole, reports: HLA-A and HLA-B allele assignments for most subjects were reportedly predicted accurately using TCR beta sequences.

With regard to this clone: What it binds is not known.

The primer mix had 60 Vbeta and 13 Jbeta primers. The repertoire was sequenced with immunoSEQ multiplex PCR; TCRdb's copy has only in-frame clones and lacks some. The table shows about 94,000 clones, with less than 8% occurring only once. This TCR came from a man aged 45-65 years in good health and CMV-seronegative. The sample was PBMCs.

The DNA of the CDR3 is TGTGCCAGCTCCCGGGATACCTATGGCTACACCTTC. Its protein product is CASSRDTYGYTF. V gene TRBV2 combines with J gene TRBJ1-2; D is uncertain. This CDR3 is built from 12 residues. Trimming removed 8 bases at V and 4 bases at J, with 11 bases between. From germline, CDR1 is SNHLY and CDR2 FYNNEI.